Listed here are 22 T cell receptor beta chains from one sample, sequenced in a study of blood T cell repertoires in COVID-19. The assay was immunoSEQ multiplex PCR, and TCRdb's table has in-frame clones only and misses some. Of 75,000 or so clones in the sample, roughly 89% were seen once. Sequenced material: peripheral blood. The receptor source for this set is a woman older than 75 with active or convalescent COVID-19.

This sequence joins TRBV4-1 and TRBJ2-7, with 16 positions matching TRBD2. The CDR3 has 15 residues. The germline V gene has CDR1 MGHRA and CDR2 YSYEKL. The trim removed 0 bases at V and 12 bases at J, leaving 5 bases unmatched. This chain's CDR3 is CASSQEGTSGGARYF. DNA of the CDR3: TGCGCCAGCAGCCAAGAGGGGACTAGCGGGGGGGCACGGTACTTC.

Only one count was recorded for this clone. The genes are TRBV7-8 and TRBJ2-7; no reliable D call. Germline V gives CDR1 SGHVS, CDR2 FQNEAQ. V was clipped by 5 bases and J by 4 bases, with 6 bases between them. This CDR3 spans 11 amino acids. In DNA, the CDR3 is TGTGCCAGCAGCCCAAAATACGAGCAGTACTTC. The encoded protein is CASSPKYEQYF.

As concerns this clone: The sample holds other DNA sequences that translate to the same CDR3. This chain connects TRBV10-3 to TRBJ1-2; 8 nucleotides match TRBD1. The CDR3 extends over 18 amino acids. Germline V gene lookup returns CDR1 ENHRY and CDR2 SYGVKD. V dropped 4 bases and J dropped 1; count of bases not matched to a gene: 14. CDR3 nucleotide sequence: TGTGCCATCAGTGCCGCCGGGACAGGCGGGGCCCTTAACTATGGCTACACCTTC. Encoded protein: CAISAAGTGGALNYGYTF.

The chain carries TRBV2 and TRBJ2-7, with D perhaps matching TRBD2 (6 bases). The CDR3 runs to 15 residues. Germline CDR1 is SNHLY and CDR2 is FYNNEI. Trimming pared 2 bases from V and 2 bases from J, leaving 13 bases between. CDR3 DNA sequence: TGTGCCAGCAGTGAACAGGGCGGGACCCCCTACGAGCAGTACTTC. Amino acids: CASSEQGGTPYEQYF.

The chain recombines TRBV27 with TRBJ1-2, with TRBD1 identical over 10 bases. Per the germline V gene, CDR1 is MNHEY and CDR2 is SMNVEV (reference sequence). The CDR3 runs to 15 residues. V dropped 4 bases and J dropped 5; count of bases not matched to a gene: 7. CDR3 DNA: TGTGCCAGCAGTTCGATCGGGACAGGGGTTTATGGCTACACCTTC. Its protein is CASSSIGTGVYGYTF.

The chain is built from TRBV28 and TRBJ2-5; 10 bases match TRBD2. Trimming cost V 3 bases and J 2 bases; bases outside gene matches: 6. This CDR3 comprises 16 residues. Germline CDR1 and CDR2: MDHEN and SYDVKM. CDR3 residues: CASSFASGGGQETQYF. CDR3 coding DNA: TGTGCCAGCAGTTTCGCTAGCGGGGGTGGTCAAGAGACCCAGTACTTC.

This clone was detected once. The same CDR3 is also encoded by other DNA sequences in this sample. The V gene is TRBV6-5, the J gene TRBJ2-7; D is unresolved. Trimming removed 2 bases at V and 3 bases at J, with 2 bases between. CDR3 length equals 11 residues. Germline lookup yields CDR1 MNHEY and CDR2 SVGAGI. The CDR3 DNA reads as TGTGCCAGCAGTTACCGCTACGAGCAGTACTTC. This codes for CASSYRYEQYF.

The V call is TRBV4-3, the J call TRBJ2-3; weak D call: TRBD2 (5 bases). V was cut by 4 bases and J by 0 bases, with 8 bases left in between. This CDR3 comprises 14 residues. From germline, CDR1 is LGHNA and CDR2 YSLEER. The CDR3 nucleotides read TGCGCCAGCAGCCGAAGGGAGAGCACAGATACGCAGTATTTT. Protein: CASSRRESTDTQYF.

The rearrangement uses TRBV9 and TRBJ2-3; D unclear. Germline CDR1 SGDLS, CDR2 YYNGEE. Trimming pared 0 bases from V and 2 bases from J, leaving 10 bases between. The length of the CDR3 is 15 residues. CDR3 nucleotide sequence: TGTGCCAGCAGCGTAGGGGCCCTTAACACAGATACGCAGTATTTT. This encodes CASSVGALNTDTQYF.

The CDR3 here is CASRTGTSGRADINEQFF. The CDR3 bases are TGCGCCAGCCGGACCGGGACTAGCGGGAGGGCCGATATCAATGAGCAGTTCTTC. The chain joins TRBV5-1 to TRBJ2-1, with 16 bases aligning to TRBD2. After removal of 7 bases from V and 6 bases from J, the junction contained 13 bases not matched to a gene. Germline V gene sequence: CDR1 SGHRS, CDR2 YFSETQ. The CDR3 has 18 amino acids. The variable domain in full, completed from reference TRBV5-1 and TRBJ2-1, reads KAGVTQTPRYLIKTRGQQVTLSCSPISGHRSVSWYQQTPGQGLQFLFEYFSETQRNKGNFPGRFSGRQFSNSRSEMNVSTLELGDSALYLCASRTGTSGRADINEQFFGPGTRLTVL.

The rearrangement links TRBV5-5 to TRBJ1-1; the D is unclear. CDR1 is SGHKS, CDR2 YYEKEE, per germline (reference sequence). Trimming left V 0 bases short and J 1 base short, with 7 bases between. The CDR3 loop spans 14 amino acids. CDR3 residues: CASSLDGRNTEAFF. As DNA, the CDR3 is TGTGCCAGCAGCTTGGATGGTAGGAACACTGAAGCTTTCTTT.

The gene calls are TRBV7-9 and TRBJ1-3; D ambiguous. Per the germline V gene, CDR1 is SEHNR and CDR2 is FQNEAQ (reference sequence). V was pared by 1 base and J by 4 bases, with 8 bases between. The CDR3 extends over 14 amino acids. As DNA, the CDR3 is TGTGCCAGCAGCTTAGTCCGGTACGGAAACACCATATATTTT. Translating it yields CASSLVRYGNTIYF.

This clone was picked up one time. This chain uses TRBV30 with TRBJ1-4; 7 positions match TRBD1. The length of the CDR3 is 15 residues. CDR1 is GTSNPN and CDR2 is SVGIG in the germline V gene (reference sequence). With V trimmed by 2 bases and J by 2 bases, 5 bases remained unmatched. CDR3 sequence: CAWSPLQGTNEKLFF. CDR3 nucleotide sequence: TGTGCCTGGAGTCCCCTACAGGGGACTAATGAAAAACTGTTTTTT.

This rearrangement joins TRBV3-1 (or the pseudogene TRBV3-2) to TRBJ2-1, with TRBD2 matching 11 bases. V dropped 3 bases and J dropped 6; count of bases not matched to a gene: 7. The CDR3 length is 16 residues. Germline V lookup: CDR1 LGHDT, CDR2 YNNKEL (reference sequence). CDR3 in DNA: TGTGCCAGCAGCCAGGCTACTAGCGGGGGTTCCAATGAGCAGTTCTTC. Protein sequence: CASSQATSGGSNEQFF.

The DNA for the CDR3 is TGTGCCAGCAGCCCCATGAGCTCTGGGGCCAACGTCCTGACTTTC. Translation: CASSPMSSGANVLTF. The V gene is TRBV9, the J gene TRBJ2-6; no reliable D call. The V gene lost 4 bases and the J gene lost 0 bases, with 8 bases spanning the gap. Germline CDR1 SGDLS, CDR2 YYNGEE. The length of the CDR3 is 15 residues.

The gene calls are TRBV6-2 or TRBV6-3 and TRBJ2-3; D gene ambiguous. With 2 bases removed from V and 10 bases from J, the gap between germline ends came to 10 bases. CDR3 length: 12 amino acids. The germline V gene encodes CDR1 MNHEY and CDR2 SVGEGT. In DNA form, the CDR3 reads TGTGCCAGCAGTTACCGCGTAGCAGCGCAGTATTTT. Its protein is CASSYRVAAQYF.

V is TRBV24-1 and J is TRBJ2-3, with D perhaps TRBD1 (5 bases). CDR3 length: 14 amino acids. Deletions cut 4 bases from V and 6 bases from J, with 13 bases between. Per the germline V gene, CDR1 is KGHDR and CDR2 is SFDVKD. The CDR3 loop reads CATSDPSGRDTQYF. In DNA form, the CDR3 reads TGTGCCACCAGTGACCCGTCAGGGCGGGATACGCAGTATTTT.

Only a few counts were recorded for this clone. The chain links TRBV3-1 (or the pseudogene TRBV3-2) to TRBJ1-6; 7 bases fit TRBD1. In germline, CDR1 is LGHDT, CDR2 YNNKEL (reference sequence). V lost 3 bases, J lost 10 bases, and 9 bases stayed unmatched. The CDR3 has 15 residues. CDR3 bases: TGTGCCAGCAGCCAGCGTGGGGACAGAGGCTCACCCCTCCACTTT. Translating gives CASSQRGDRGSPLHF.

The V gene is TRBV3-1 (or the pseudogene TRBV3-2), the J gene TRBJ2-3; 9 bases are shared with TRBD1. Unmatched junction bases numbered 5, after V lost 2 bases and J lost 5 bases. This CDR3 region has 15 residues. Germline values: CDR1 LGHDT, CDR2 YNNKEL (reference sequence). CDR3 sequence: CASSQPNRGRDTQYF. CDR3 coding DNA: TGTGCCAGCAGCCAACCGAACAGGGGGCGAGATACGCAGTATTTT.

This chain joins TRBV9 and TRBJ1-5; 8 bases map to TRBD1. The V segment lost 0 bases and the J segment 4 bases; nucleotides outside the gene matches: 0. The CDR3 totals 14 residues. Germline CDR1 and CDR2: SGDLS and YYNGEE. This CDR3 reads CASSVGQGNQPQHF. The CDR3 nucleotides read TGTGCCAGCAGCGTAGGACAGGGGAATCAGCCCCAGCATTTT.

A single count supports this clone. This sequence joins TRBV2 and TRBJ2-1; the match to TRBD2 covers 11 bases. From germline, CDR1 is SNHLY and CDR2 FYNNEI. The CDR3 is 16 residues long. With 6 bases clipped from V and 2 bases from J, the junction kept 6 bases outside the gene matches. The DNA for the CDR3 is TGTGCCAGCAGACTAGCGGGAGATCTCCCCTACAATGAGCAGTTCTTC. The encoded protein is CASRLAGDLPYNEQFF.

This rearrangement joins TRBV2 to TRBJ2-3; perhaps TRBD1 as D (6 bases). The germline V and J ends were trimmed by 6 bases and 1 base, with 17 bases remaining between them. There are 16 residues in the CDR3. Germline CDR1 reads SNHLY; CDR2 reads FYNNEI. CDR3 sequence reads: CASRFRGPRGTDTQYF. The CDR3 DNA sequence: TGTGCCAGCAGATTCAGGGGCCCGAGGGGCACAGATACGCAGTATTTT.